This T cell receptor beta chain was documented in a study of OX40 agonist ivuxolimab in advanced cancers. About the research overall: Ivuxolimab, which patients received intravenously every 2 weeks, was dosed at 0.01 to 10 mg/kg. Study-wide findings and caveats: Averaged across samples, CD8+ T cells carried more expanded clones than CD4+ did. Patients who responded partially at 0.1-3.0 mg/kg showed clonal expansion ranking among the lowest.

The CDR3 runs 15 residues. The germline V and J ends were trimmed by 3 bases and 7 bases, with 16 bases remaining between them. Germline-derived CDR1 and CDR2 are MDHEN and SYDVKM. With regard to this clone: What it binds is unknown.

Clones were sequenced by immunoSEQ multiplex PCR, and TCRdb holds only the in-frame ones, with some missing. The sample lists just over 95,000 clones, roughly 90% occurring once. The chain recombines TRBV28 with TRBJ1-5; tentatively, D is TRBD1 (6 bases). The source of this sequence is an adult with an advanced solid tumor such as melanoma, head and neck, liver or kidney cancer. Sequences were derived from CD4+ or CD8+ T cells sorted from blood, sampled in a trial of the OX40 agonist ivuxolimab. For the CDR3, the DNA is TGTGCCAGCAGTTTTGCCAGGGGACTGCGGCAGCCCCAGCATTTT. Translating gives CASSFARGLRQPQHF. Together with reference TRBV28 and TRBJ1-5, the CDR3 gives the full variable domain: DVKVTQSSRYLVKRTGEKVFLECVQDMDHENMFWYRQDPGLGLRLIYFSYDVKMKEKGDIPEGYSVSREKKERFSLILESASTNQTSMYLCASSFARGLRQPQHFGDGTRLSIL.